The 28 T cell receptor beta chains below were found in one sample sequenced in a study of OX40 agonist ivuxolimab in advanced cancers. Sequenced by immunoSEQ multiplex PCR; TCRdb stores in-frame clones only, minus some. The table has about 89,000 clones, about 86% seen once. Sequenced material: CD4+ or CD8+ T cells sorted from blood, taken in a trial of the OX40 agonist ivuxolimab. These receptors were collected from an adult with an advanced solid tumor such as melanoma, head and neck, liver or kidney cancer.

This clone was counted a single time. The chain couples TRBV7-9 to TRBJ2-7; 15 bases match TRBD2. The CDR3 totals 18 residues. V was clipped by 5 bases and J by 2 bases; unmatched bases: 10. Germline V gene sequence: CDR1 SEHNR, CDR2 FQNEAQ (reference sequence). The CDR3 DNA sequence: TGTGCCAGCAGCCCCACAGGACTAGCGGGAGGGCGAACCTACGAGCAGTACTTC. As protein: CASSPTGLAGGRTYEQYF.

Only one count was recorded for this clone. The J gene is TRBJ1-4, the V gene TRBV30; possible D gene TRBD1, 5 bases. The CDR3 consists of 15 residues. V lost 0 bases and J 4 bases, leaving 12 bases between the germline ends. Per the germline V gene, CDR1 is GTSNPN and CDR2 is SVGIG (reference sequence). In DNA form, the CDR3 reads TGTGCCTGGAGTGTACCGGGACCTTATAATGAAAAACTGTTTTTT. Translating it yields CAWSVPGPYNEKLFF.

The chain links TRBV11-2 to TRBJ2-3; 8 nucleotides match TRBD2. Losses at the gene ends were 5 bases for V and 2 bases for J; bases not matched to a gene: 6. The CDR3 extends over 15 amino acids. Germline CDR1 and CDR2: SGHAT and FQNNGV. The CDR3 sequence is CASSPTSGYTDTQYF. The CDR3 coding sequence is TGTGCCAGCAGCCCAACTAGCGGATACACAGATACGCAGTATTTT.

This clone showed up just once. The chain is built from TRBV7-2 and TRBJ2-5; perhaps TRBD2 as D (5 bases). CDR1 SGHTA and CDR2 FQGNSA come from the germline V gene. This CDR3 comprises 11 residues. Trimming left V 5 bases short and J 13 bases short, with 14 bases between. CDR3 bases: TGTGCCAGCAGCATACTAGATTACCGGTACTTC. It translates to CASSILDYRYF.

This sequence joins TRBV4-2 and TRBJ2-3, with TRBD2 matching 10 bases. Germline V gene sequence: CDR1 LGHNA, CDR2 YNFKEQ. This CDR3 spans 18 amino acids. J lost 3 bases, V lost 4 bases, and 13 bases had no gene match. CDR3 DNA: TGTGCCAGCAGCCCAAAGCCCCTCTTAGCGGGGGGAACAGATACGCAGTATTTT. This gives the protein CASSPKPLLAGGTDTQYF.

The V gene is TRBV21-1, the J gene TRBJ2-1; the table gives TRBD2 as D, unverified against the DNA. TRBV21-1 is a recognized pseudogene. The CDR3 runs 18 residues. The CDR3: CASTQRAGGGGSYNEQFF. CDR3 bases: TGTGCCAGCACCCAAAGAGCTGGCGGGGGGGGTAGCTACAATGAGCAGTTCTTC.

The chain links TRBV13 to TRBJ1-1; D uncertain. V lost 5 bases to trimming and J lost 0 bases, with 13 bases between them. This CDR3 region has 15 residues. Germline CDR1 PRHDT, CDR2 FYEKMQ (reference sequence). CDR3 nucleotide sequence: TGTGCCAGCAGCCGCCGCGAAGGGCTGAACACTGAAGCTTTCTTT. This sequence encodes CASSRREGLNTEAFF.

The chain joins TRBV7-9 to TRBJ1-3, with D unclear. Trimming stripped 3 bases from V and 7 bases from J, with 13 bases between. The germline CDR1 and CDR2 sequences are SEHNR and FQNEAQ (reference sequence). The CDR3 covers 14 residues. The CDR3 DNA reads as TGTGCCAGCAGCTTTTCACAGACTATTAACACCATATATTTT. The encoded protein is CASSFSQTINTIYF. The complete variable domain, with remaining parts taken from reference TRBV7-9 and TRBJ1-3, reads DTGVSQNPRHKITKRGQNVTFRCDPISEHNRLYWYRQTLGQGPEFLTYFQNEAQLEKSRLLSDRFSAERPKGSFSTLEIQRTEQGDSAMYLCASSFSQTINTIYFGEGSWLTVV.

V and J are TRBV29-1 and TRBJ1-1; no clear D. Germline V gene lookup returns CDR1 SQVTM and CDR2 ANQGSEA. This CDR3 is 12 amino acids long. V lost 4 bases, J lost 3 bases, and 9 bases lay in between. CDR3 nucleotides: TGCAGCGTTGGGAGGGTGGACACTGAAGCTTTCTTT. It codes for CSVGRVDTEAFF.

This clone was seen just once. The chain couples TRBV19 to TRBJ2-7; 8 nucleotides align to TRBD1. The germline gives CDR1 LNHDA, CDR2 SQIVND (reference sequence). The length of the CDR3 is 15 residues. The ends lost 2 bases at V and 2 bases at J; junction bases unmatched: 5. The CDR3 nucleotides read TGTGCCAGTAGTATATCGGCAGGGGGCCCCTACGAGCAGTACTTC. This translates into CASSISAGGPYEQYF. The variable domain in full, completed from reference TRBV19 and TRBJ2-7, reads DGGITQSPKYLFRKEGQNVTLSCEQNLNHDAMYWYRQDPGQGLRLIYYSQIVNDFQKGDIAEGYSVSREKKESFPLTVTSAQKNPTAFYLCASSISAGGPYEQYFGPGTRLTVT.

The chain carries TRBV19 and TRBJ1-1; no definite D call. Germline assignment: CDR1 LNHDA and CDR2 SQIVND (reference sequence). The CDR3 contains 14 residues. V lost 3 bases, J lost 2 bases, and 10 bases lay in between. The CDR3 region has the DNA TGTGCCAGTAGTATTGGCAACCCAAACACTGAAGCTTTCTTT. Its protein product is CASSIGNPNTEAFF.

The chain combines TRBV6-5 with TRBJ2-1; maybe TRBD2 (6 bases). Germline V gene lookup returns CDR1 MNHEY and CDR2 SVGAGI. The ends were cut back, 5 bases at V and 4 bases at J, with 12 bases in the middle. This CDR3 is built from 14 residues. The CDR3 loop reads CASSQVEGYNEQFF. Written as DNA, the CDR3 is TGTGCCAGCAGTCAAGTGGAGGGGTACAATGAGCAGTTCTTC.

The chain recombines TRBV19 with TRBJ1-2; TRBD1 aligns across 7 bases. The CDR3 is 12 amino acids. Losses at the gene ends were 7 bases for V and 4 bases for J; bases not matched to a gene: 3. Germline CDR1 is LNHDA and CDR2 is SQIVND (reference sequence). The CDR3, as DNA: TGTGCCAGTACGGACAGGAGCTATGGCTACACCTTC. Translating gives CASTDRSYGYTF.

In DNA form, the CDR3 reads TGTGCCAGCAGCTTGTCTAGCGGGAGAGGAGGTGAGCAGTTCTTC. Amino acid sequence: CASSLSSGRGGEQFF. The chain has TRBV7-3 and TRBJ2-1; 10 bases fit TRBD2. Germline V gene sequence: CDR1 SGHTA, CDR2 FQGTGA. This CDR3 region has 15 residues. The V segment lost 3 bases and the J segment 9 bases; nucleotides outside the gene matches: 8.

The chain couples TRBV19 to TRBJ2-3, with TRBD2 matching over 12 bases. Trimming cost V 5 bases and J 1 base; bases outside gene matches: 4. The CDR3 spans 16 residues. Germline CDR1 and CDR2: LNHDA and SQIVND (reference sequence). CDR3 sequence reads: CASSDPSGGGTDTQYF. Here the CDR3 DNA reads TGTGCCAGTAGTGATCCTAGCGGGGGGGGCACAGATACGCAGTATTTT.

The rearrangement joins TRBV4-2 to TRBJ2-7; possible D gene TRBD1, 7 bases. Trimming took 4 bases from V and 0 from J, leaving 16 bases between them. The germline V gene has CDR1 LGHNA and CDR2 YNFKEQ. This CDR3 has 16 amino acids. The CDR3 DNA reads TGTGCCAGCAGCCCTCTTTACAGGGGACTCTCCTACGAGCAGTACTTC. It specifies CASSPLYRGLSYEQYF.

The rearrangement joins TRBV5-8 to TRBJ2-1; the D is unclear. Germline assignment: CDR1 SGHTS and CDR2 YDEGEE. This CDR3 contains 15 residues. Trimming cost V 0 bases and J 6 bases, with 13 bases left between them. As DNA, the CDR3 is TGTGCCAGCAGCTTGGTGGGCTCAGGCGGCAATGAGCAGTTCTTC. Its translation: CASSLVGSGGNEQFF.

This clone was picked up a small number of times. The chain employs TRBV7-9 and TRBJ1-1; D is unclear. The germline V and J ends were trimmed by 5 bases and 6 bases, with 10 bases remaining between them. Germline lookup yields CDR1 SEHNR and CDR2 FQNEAQ (reference sequence). The CDR3 extends over 12 amino acids. In nucleotides, the CDR3 is TGTGCCAGCAGCCTTGACACCTCTGAAGCTTTCTTT. It encodes CASSLDTSEAFF.

The chain links TRBV11-2 to TRBJ2-3; maybe TRBD1 (5 bases). V was trimmed by 3 bases and J by 8 bases, leaving 15 bases between them. CDR1 is SGHAT and CDR2 is FQNNGV in the germline V gene. The CDR3 runs to 14 residues. CDR3 bases: TGTGCCAGCAGCTTCGGCAGGGTCAGCCCTACGCAGTATTTT. It codes for CASSFGRVSPTQYF.

The V and J genes are TRBV30 and TRBJ1-5; D is unresolved. CDR1 is GTSNPN, CDR2 SVGIG, per germline (reference sequence). Trimming stripped 2 bases from V and 4 bases from J, with 9 bases between. This CDR3 region has 13 residues. The CDR3 here is CAWSTGVNQPQHF. The CDR3 DNA sequence: TGTGCCTGGAGTACCGGGGTTAATCAGCCCCAGCATTTT.

This chain joins TRBV14 and TRBJ2-7, with TRBD2 matching 10 bases. The V gene's germline CDR1 is SGHDN and CDR2 FVKESK. CDR3 size: 14 residues. V dropped 4 bases and J dropped 3; count of bases not matched to a gene: 3. The CDR3 coding sequence is TGTGCCAGCAGCCGGACTAGCGGATACTACGAGCAGTACTTC. Residues: CASSRTSGYYEQYF.

CDR3 coding DNA: TGTGCCAGCAGCCCTGGGGTGGAGACCCAGTACTTC. As protein: CASSPGVETQYF. The chain combines TRBV5-4 with TRBJ2-5; D is unresolved. CDR3 length: 12 amino acids. CDR1 is SGHNT, CDR2 YYREEE, per germline (reference sequence). Trimming shortened V by 4 bases and J by 5 bases, and 9 bases separated the two germline ends. Combining the CDR3 with reference TRBV5-4 and TRBJ2-5 gives the whole variable domain ETGVTQSPTHLIKTRGQQVTLRCSSQSGHNTVSWYQQALGQGPQFIFQYYREEENGRGNFPPRFSGLQFPNYSSELNVNALELDDSALYLCASSPGVETQYFGPGTRLLVL.

The chain recombines TRBV2 with TRBJ1-1; 9 nucleotides agree with TRBD1. Germline-derived CDR1 and CDR2 are SNHLY and FYNNEI. This CDR3 comprises 14 residues. V shed 10 bases and J 4 bases; nucleotides not matched to a gene: 10. The CDR3 here is CATQGTGRGTEAFF. The CDR3 nucleotides are TGTGCCACCCAGGGGACAGGGAGGGGCACTGAAGCTTTCTTT.

V is TRBV6-6 and J is TRBJ1-1; D ambiguous. The V end was cut by 10 bases, the J end by 1 base, with 10 bases between. CDR1 and CDR2 from the germline V gene are MNHNY and SVGAGI (reference sequence). The CDR3 extends over 12 amino acids. CDR3 coding DNA: TGTGCCACCGTCCCAGCGAACACTGAAGCTTTCTTT. Protein: CATVPANTEAFF.

The chain carries TRBV19 and TRBJ1-5; D gene ambiguous. The CDR3 is 15 amino acids. The germline CDR1 and CDR2 sequences are LNHDA and SQIVND (reference sequence). V was cut by 3 bases and J by 0 bases, with 9 bases left in between. The CDR3 nucleotides are TGTGCCAGTAGTATCCTCACGCATAGCAATCAGCCCCAGCATTTT. Translated: CASSILTHSNQPQHF.

This sequence joins TRBV18 and TRBJ1-1; D might be TRBD1 (5 bases). Trimming took off 6 bases at V and 0 bases at J, with 17 bases between the two ends. Germline CDR1 KGHSH, CDR2 LQKENI. This CDR3 region has 16 residues. CDR3: CASSPAGRTMNTEAFF. Here the CDR3 DNA reads TGTGCCAGCTCGCCTGCGGGACGGACGATGAACACTGAAGCTTTCTTT.

This chain connects TRBV18 to TRBJ1-5, with D possibly TRBD1 on 6 matching bases. Germline V gives CDR1 KGHSH, CDR2 LQKENI. The CDR3 is 15 amino acids. The V gene lost 5 bases and the J gene lost 3 bases, with 14 bases spanning the gap. The CDR3 is CASSDGQLSNQPQHF. The CDR3 DNA is TGTGCCAGCTCAGATGGACAGCTCTCCAATCAGCCCCAGCATTTT.

The rearrangement uses TRBV7-2 and TRBJ2-3; 8 bases fit TRBD1. V lost 0 bases and J lost 0; bases outside the gene matches: 2. The CDR3 loop spans 16 amino acids. Looked up from germline, CDR1 is SGHTA and CDR2 is FQGNSA. DNA for the CDR3: TGTGCCAGCAGCTTAGCCGGGACAGGCAGCACAGATACGCAGTATTTT. Residues: CASSLAGTGSTDTQYF.